This entry describes one T cell receptor beta chain. Its specificity is unknown. With a J-beta primer mix and a sample-barcoded 5' primer, a second PCR ran 7 to 11 cycles. TCRdb re-called the 5' RACE reads through MiXCR, storing one row per CDR3 protein. The sample records over a million distinct CDR3 sequences, approximately 63% being singletons. This specimen comes from a study of blood T cells in healthy people across ages. Study-level findings and limits: Investigators viewed diversity estimates from one million T cells as underestimates, the study reported.

CDR1 is LGHNA and CDR2 is YSLEER in the germline V gene. This CDR3 region has 20 residues. Trimming cost V 0 bases and J 3 bases, with 24 bases left between them. The sequenced sample consisted of blood. The TCR sequence derives from a man aged 18 to 30 in good health. The rearrangement uses TRBV4-3 and TRBJ2-1; D may be TRBD2 (6 bases). The CDR3 region is CASSQDQQGIGGSGYNEQFF. The CDR3 DNA is TGCGCCAGCAGCCAAGATCAGCAAGGAATTGGGGGGAGCGGCTACAATGAGCAGTTCTTC.